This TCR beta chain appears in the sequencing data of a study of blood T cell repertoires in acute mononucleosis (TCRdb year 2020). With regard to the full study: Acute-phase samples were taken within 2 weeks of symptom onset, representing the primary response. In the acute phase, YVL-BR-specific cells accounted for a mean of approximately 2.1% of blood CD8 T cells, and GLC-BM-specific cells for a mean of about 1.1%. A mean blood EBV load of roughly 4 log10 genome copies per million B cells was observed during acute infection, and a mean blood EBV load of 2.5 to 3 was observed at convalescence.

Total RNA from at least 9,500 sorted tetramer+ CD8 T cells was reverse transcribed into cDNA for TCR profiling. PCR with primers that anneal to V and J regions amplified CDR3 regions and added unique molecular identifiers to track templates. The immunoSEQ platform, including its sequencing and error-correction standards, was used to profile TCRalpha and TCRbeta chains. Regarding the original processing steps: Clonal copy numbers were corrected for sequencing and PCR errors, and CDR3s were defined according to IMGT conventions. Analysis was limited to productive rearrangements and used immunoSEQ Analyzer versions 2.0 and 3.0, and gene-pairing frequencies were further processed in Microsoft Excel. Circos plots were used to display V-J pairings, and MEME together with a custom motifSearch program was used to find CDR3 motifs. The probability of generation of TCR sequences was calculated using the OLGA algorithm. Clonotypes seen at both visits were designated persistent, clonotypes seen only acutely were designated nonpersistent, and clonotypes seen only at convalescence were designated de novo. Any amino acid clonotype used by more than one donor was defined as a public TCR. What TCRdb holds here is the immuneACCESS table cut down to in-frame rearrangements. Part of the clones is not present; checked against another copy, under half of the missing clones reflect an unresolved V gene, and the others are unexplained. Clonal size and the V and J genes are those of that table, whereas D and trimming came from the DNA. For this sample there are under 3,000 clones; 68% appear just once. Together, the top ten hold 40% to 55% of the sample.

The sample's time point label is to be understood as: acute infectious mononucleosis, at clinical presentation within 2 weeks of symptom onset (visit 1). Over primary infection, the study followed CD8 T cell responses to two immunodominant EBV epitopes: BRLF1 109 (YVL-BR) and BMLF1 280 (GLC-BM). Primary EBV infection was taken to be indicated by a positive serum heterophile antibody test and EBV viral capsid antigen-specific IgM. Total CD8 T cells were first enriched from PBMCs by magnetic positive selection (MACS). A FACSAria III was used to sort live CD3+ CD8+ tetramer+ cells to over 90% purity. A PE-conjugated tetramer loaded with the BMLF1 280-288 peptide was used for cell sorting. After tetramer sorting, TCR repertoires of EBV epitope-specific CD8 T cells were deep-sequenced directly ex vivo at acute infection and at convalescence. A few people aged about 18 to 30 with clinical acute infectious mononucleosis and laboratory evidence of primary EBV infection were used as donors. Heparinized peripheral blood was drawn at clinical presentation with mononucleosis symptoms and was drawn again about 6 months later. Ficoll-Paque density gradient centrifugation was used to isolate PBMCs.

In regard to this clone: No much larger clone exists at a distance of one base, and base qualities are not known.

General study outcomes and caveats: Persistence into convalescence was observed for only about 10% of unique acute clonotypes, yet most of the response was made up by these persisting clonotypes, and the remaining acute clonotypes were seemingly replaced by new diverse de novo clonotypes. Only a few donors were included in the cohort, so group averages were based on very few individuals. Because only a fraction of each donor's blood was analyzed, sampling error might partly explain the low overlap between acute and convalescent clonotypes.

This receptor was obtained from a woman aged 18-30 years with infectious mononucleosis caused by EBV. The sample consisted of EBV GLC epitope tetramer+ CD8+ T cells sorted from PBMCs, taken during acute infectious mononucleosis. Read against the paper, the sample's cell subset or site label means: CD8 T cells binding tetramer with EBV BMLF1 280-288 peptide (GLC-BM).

The CDR3 in this case is CASSTGQVATNEKLFF. The DNA is as follows: TGTGCCAGCAGCACGGGACAGGTTGCAACTAATGAAAAACTGTTTTTT. The sequence joins TRBV11-2 to TRBJ1-4; 8 central nucleotides agree with TRBD1. Clipping removes 5 bases from V and 0 bases from J, with 5 as the unmatched junction base count. Taken from the germline V gene, the CDR1 and CDR2 loops are SGHAT and FQNNGV. From its cysteine to its phenylalanine, the CDR3 spans 16 amino acids. Kept here is only the CDR3 DNA, which spans 48 bases and is read in frame from base 1.